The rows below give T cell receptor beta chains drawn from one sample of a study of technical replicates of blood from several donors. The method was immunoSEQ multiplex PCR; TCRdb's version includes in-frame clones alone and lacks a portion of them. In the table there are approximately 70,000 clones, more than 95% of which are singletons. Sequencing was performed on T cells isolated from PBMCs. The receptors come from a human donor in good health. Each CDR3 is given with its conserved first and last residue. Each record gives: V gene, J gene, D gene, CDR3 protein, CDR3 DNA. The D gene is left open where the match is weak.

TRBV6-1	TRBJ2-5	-	CASSELSGMGGRETQYF	TGTGCCAGCAGTGAACTATCAGGGATGGGGGGTAGAGAGACCCAGTACTTC
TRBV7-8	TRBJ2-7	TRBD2	CASSLVPGLAGPYEQYF	TGTGCCAGCAGCTTAGTACCCGGACTAGCGGGGCCCTACGAGCAGTACTTC
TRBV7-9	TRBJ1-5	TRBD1	CASSSDRAPNQPQHF	TGTGCCAGCAGCTCGGACAGGGCGCCTAATCAGCCCCAGCATTTT
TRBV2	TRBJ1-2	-	CASSRDNDYGYTF	TGTGCCAGCAGTCGGGACAACGACTATGGCTACACCTTC
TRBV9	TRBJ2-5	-	CASSATGSVETQYF	TGTGCCAGCAGCGCTACAGGGTCAGTGGAGACCCAGTACTTC
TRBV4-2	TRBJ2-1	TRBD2	CASSQDGQGPLAGVSYEQFF	TGTGCCAGCAGCCAAGATGGACAGGGTCCCCTAGCGGGAGTCAGTTATGAGCAGTTCTTC
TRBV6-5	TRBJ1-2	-	CASSLNPGGGHGYTF	TGTGCCAGCAGTCTCAATCCTGGGGGGGGTCATGGCTACACCTTC
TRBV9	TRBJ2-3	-	CASSVEKRSTDTQYF	TGTGCCAGCAGCGTAGAGAAGCGGAGCACAGATACGCAGTATTTT
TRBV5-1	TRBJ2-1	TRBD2	CASSLVGPGTSLLRNEQFF	TGCGCCAGCAGCTTGGTGGGGCCCGGGACTAGCCTTCTTCGCAATGAGCAGTTCTTC
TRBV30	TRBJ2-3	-	CAWSVREDTQYF	TGTGCCTGGAGTGTACGAGAGGATACGCAGTATTTT